This T cell receptor beta chain was sequenced for a study of PD-L1 blockade in urothelial cancer. The time point denotes: pretreatment peripheral blood. Clones were sequenced by immunoSEQ multiplex PCR, and TCRdb holds only the in-frame ones, with some missing. Among fewer than 60,000 clones listed, 85% to 90% were seen once. CDR3 length: 16 residues. CDR1 MNHNS and CDR2 SASEGT come from the germline V gene. J was trimmed by 7 bases and V by 1 base; bases with no gene match: 10. Only one count was recorded for this clone. The chain joins TRBV6-1 to TRBJ2-1, with 7 bases fitting TRBD2. The sample was PBMCs, taken around atezolizumab (anti-PD-L1) treatment. This receptor was taken from a man in his sixties or seventies with urothelial cancer. CDR3 sequence (DNA): TGTGCCAGCAGTGAAGTAACGGGAGGCATTGGGAATGAGCAGTTCTTC. This sequence encodes CASSEVTGGIGNEQFF.